The source of this T cell receptor beta chain is a study of response to subunit inactivated influenza vaccine. This clonotype was picked up a small number of times. What it binds is unknown. The CDR3 length is 16 residues. The V gene lost 0 bases and the J gene lost 7 bases, with 17 bases spanning the gap. Germline values: CDR1 LGHNA, CDR2 YSLEER. Findings and limits, study-wide: The authors proposed limited new T cell recruitment per seasonal influenza vaccination.

Via MiXCR, TCRdb re-called the RT-PCR reads, giving one row per CDR3 protein. The sample lists some 500,000 distinct CDR3 sequences; about 15% were seen once. The specimen comprised CD4+ T cells sorted from PBMCs, sampled roughly 24 months after vaccination. The sequence was obtained from a man in his fifties or sixties who received an inactivated influenza vaccine. V and J are TRBV4-3 and TRBJ2-3, with D unresolved. The CDR3, as DNA: TGCGCCAGCAGCCAAGATCCGGATTGGGATAAGTATACGCAGTATTTT. This codes for CASSQDPDWDKYTQYF.